This T cell receptor (beta chain) was sequenced during a study of T cell responses to AZD1222 COVID-19 vaccine (dated by TCRdb to about 2021). About the study as a whole: TCR sequencing was performed for about 250 trial participants, of whom around 210 were given two doses of AZD1222 and around 26 were given two doses of MenACWY control vaccine. Enrollment into the trials was organized by age into subgroups of 18-55, 56-69 and 70-plus years, and those subgroups contained roughly 160, 29 and 62 TCR-sequenced participants, respectively.

In light of the paper, this sample's time point label describes: baseline before first vaccination. The sample's treatment or condition, from its label and the paper: meningococcal conjugate vaccine given as trial control. Vaccinee samples were obtained from the UK trials COV001 and COV002, which included a single-blind randomized controlled phase 2/3 trial of AZD1222 (ChAdOx1 nCoV-19) in healthy adults. Trial participant PBMC samples were collected at day 0 and day 28 after the second dose for TCRbeta chain sequencing. Trimming removed 4 bases from V and 6 bases from J; the gene matches leave 6 bases unexplained. The CDR3 holds 14 amino acids from the cysteine to the phenylalanine. Here the CDR3 DNA is all that survives: 42 bases in frame from base 1. Looking up the germline V gene (reference sequence) yields CDR1 LNHNV and CDR2 YYDKDF. The CDR3 regions of human TCRbeta chains were subjected to immunosequencing. Per the source publication's procedure: Repertoire TCRs were matched against a reference library of SARS-CoV-2-specific TCRs generated with the MIRA antigen-specificity platform. Breadth was defined as the fraction of unique TCRs that were SARS-CoV-2-associated. Depth was defined as the fraction of total T cells that were SARS-CoV-2-associated. Using the MIRA data, each spike-specific TCR was assigned both to the spike region to which the TCR was reactive and to a CD4 or CD8 class. Log10-transformed breadth and depth values were compared by one-way ANOVA with Sidak's multiple comparisons tests. This is the immuneACCESS table as TCRdb keeps it, with only in-frame sequences that have V and J called. A part of the clones is gone; compared with another copy, unresolved V genes explain less than half, and the rest is unexplained. V, J and clone size are taken as reported in that table, and D and trimming were inferred from the DNA itself. The sample data list 150,000 to 200,000 clones, and about nine tenths of these were observed just once. Jointly, the top ten make up 2.5% to 3% of the sample.

For this clone: What antigen it recognizes has not been identified. Base-call qualities are not available, and no considerably larger clone is one nucleotide away.

The study at large found these results: Conclusions about previously exposed vaccinees are limited because only six or seven AZD1222 recipients were SARS-CoV-2 seropositive at baseline. Epitopes outside the regions mutated in the B.1.351 and B.1.1.7 variants were reportedly recognized by nearly half of the unique spike-specific TCRs. Most participants were white British and females outnumbered males, and the authors suggested that clonal diversity may have been underestimated. The whole spike protein was spanned by vaccine-associated CD4 TCRs, and dominant responses were seen in regions 160-218 and 743-854. Because no day 14 peak-response samples were available, repertoires were characterized only after the peak T cell response. In the small 56-69-year group, the increase in depth fell short of significance, most likely because of low power. Spike-specific TCR breadth and depth rose significantly after two AZD1222 doses compared with day 0 and with MenACWY recipients.

The receptor was isolated from an adult in good health. The chain is assembled from TRBV15 and TRBJ1-3; TRBD1 agrees with 7 junctional bases. Material: peripheral blood, obtained on day 0 of MenACWY control vaccination. The CDR3 corresponds to CATSKQGSQNTIYF. Read as DNA, the sequence is TGTGCCACCAGCAAACAGGGGTCGCAAAACACCATATATTTT.